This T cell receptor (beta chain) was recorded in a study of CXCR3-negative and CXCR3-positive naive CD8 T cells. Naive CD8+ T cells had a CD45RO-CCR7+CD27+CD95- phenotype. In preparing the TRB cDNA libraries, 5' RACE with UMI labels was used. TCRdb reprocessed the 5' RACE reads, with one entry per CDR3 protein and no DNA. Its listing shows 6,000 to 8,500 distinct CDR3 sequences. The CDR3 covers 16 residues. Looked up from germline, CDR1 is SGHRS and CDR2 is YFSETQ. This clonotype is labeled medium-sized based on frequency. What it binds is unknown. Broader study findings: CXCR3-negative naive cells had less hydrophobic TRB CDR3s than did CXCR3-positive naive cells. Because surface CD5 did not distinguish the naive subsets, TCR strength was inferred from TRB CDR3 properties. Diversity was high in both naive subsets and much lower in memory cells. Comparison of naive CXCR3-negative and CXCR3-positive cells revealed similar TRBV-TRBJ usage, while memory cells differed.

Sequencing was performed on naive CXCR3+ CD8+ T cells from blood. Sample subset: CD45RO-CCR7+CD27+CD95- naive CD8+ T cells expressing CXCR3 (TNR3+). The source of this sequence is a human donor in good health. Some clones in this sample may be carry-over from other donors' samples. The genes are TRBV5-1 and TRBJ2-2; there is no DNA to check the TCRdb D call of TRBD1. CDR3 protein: CASSQSRTGDTGELFF.